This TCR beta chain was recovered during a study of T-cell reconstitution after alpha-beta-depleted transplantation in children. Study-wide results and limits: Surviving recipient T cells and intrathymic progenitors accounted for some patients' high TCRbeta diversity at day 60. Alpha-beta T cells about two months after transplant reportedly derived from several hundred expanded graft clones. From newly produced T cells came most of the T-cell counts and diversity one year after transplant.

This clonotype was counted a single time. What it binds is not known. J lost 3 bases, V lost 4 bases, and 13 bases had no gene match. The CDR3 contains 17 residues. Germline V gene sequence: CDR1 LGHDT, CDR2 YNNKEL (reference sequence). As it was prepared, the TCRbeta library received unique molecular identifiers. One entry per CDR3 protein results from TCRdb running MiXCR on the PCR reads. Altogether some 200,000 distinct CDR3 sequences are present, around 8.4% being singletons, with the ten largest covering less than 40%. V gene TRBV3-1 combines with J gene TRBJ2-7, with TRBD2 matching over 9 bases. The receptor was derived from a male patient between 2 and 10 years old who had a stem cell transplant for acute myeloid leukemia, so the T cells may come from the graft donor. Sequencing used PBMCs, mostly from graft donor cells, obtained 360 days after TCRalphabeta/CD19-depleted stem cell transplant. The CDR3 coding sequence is TGTGCCAGCAGCCCTACTCGGACTAGCGTGAGAGTCTACGAGCAGTACTTC. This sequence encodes CASSPTRTSVRVYEQYF.